Sequencing of this T cell receptor beta chain was carried out in a study of blood T cell repertoires in COVID-19. The CDR3 extends over 16 amino acids. Germline V gene lookup returns CDR1 MNHEY and CDR2 SVGAGI. Trimming stripped 2 bases from V and 5 bases from J, with 19 bases between. This table comes from immunoSEQ multiplex PCR, and its TCRdb copy is limited to in-frame clones, with some not included. This table has more than 250,000 clones, roughly 84% appearing once. The source material was peripheral blood. The sequence was obtained from a man aged 45-65 years with active or convalescent COVID-19. The chain recombines TRBV6-5 with TRBJ2-7; a possible D gene is TRBD1 (6 bases). This CDR3 is CASSYTFFGQNHEQYF. The CDR3, as DNA: TGTGCCAGCAGTTACACGTTTTTCGGACAGAACCACGAGCAGTACTTC.